The 18 T cell receptor beta chains below were found in one sample sequenced in a study of blood T cell repertoires in COVID-19. Clones were read by immunoSEQ multiplex PCR, and TCRdb kept only the in-frame ones, dropping some. The sample gives around 250,000 clones, roughly 88% of which show up once; 1.9% is in the top ten. Input material: PBMCs or T cells enriched from blood (not recorded which). Every receptor here comes from a woman aged 45 to 65 who had recovered from COVID-19.

The rearrangement uses TRBV11-2 and TRBJ2-7; 9 bases agree with TRBD2. The V gene end was trimmed by 5 bases and the J gene end by 4 bases; junction bases not matched to a gene: 9. CDR1 and CDR2 (germline): SGHAT, FQNNGV. The CDR3 extends over 15 amino acids. CDR3 protein: CASSAYGGLAYEQYF. The CDR3 nucleotides read TGTGCCAGCAGCGCCTACGGCGGACTAGCGTACGAGCAGTACTTC.

V is TRBV3-1 (or the pseudogene TRBV3-2) and J is TRBJ2-7; D is uncertain. This CDR3 has 13 residues. CDR1 is LGHDT and CDR2 is YNNKEL in the germline V gene (reference sequence). V lost 8 bases, J lost 3 bases, and 14 bases lay in between. Here the CDR3 DNA reads TGTGCCAGCGCCCGACTTGACGACTACGAGCAGTACTTC. This encodes CASARLDDYEQYF.

The chain combines TRBV5-6 with TRBJ2-7, with 10 positions matching TRBD2. The germline V gene has CDR1 SGHDT and CDR2 YYEEEE. Trimming at V came to 2 bases and at J to 1 base, leaving 6 bases not matched to a gene. This CDR3 is 16 amino acids long. Here the CDR3 DNA reads TGTGCCAGCAGCTTCCGGGGACTAGCGCCATCCTACGAGCAGTACTTC. Amino acid sequence: CASSFRGLAPSYEQYF.

This chain joins TRBV29-1 and TRBJ2-5, with a tentative D call TRBD2 (5 bases). The V gene's germline CDR1 is SQVTM and CDR2 ANQGSEA. V lost 4 bases and J 5 bases, leaving 14 bases between the germline ends. This CDR3 comprises 13 residues. This chain's CDR3 is CSVGVLVSETQYF. Written as DNA, the CDR3 is TGCAGCGTTGGTGTACTAGTATCGGAGACCCAGTACTTC.

V usage is TRBV7-6 and J usage is TRBJ1-5; tentatively, D is TRBD1 (6 bases). The CDR3 loop spans 16 amino acids. The germline V gene has CDR1 SGHVS and CDR2 FNYEAQ. V was trimmed by 1 base and J by 0 bases, leaving 10 bases between them. The CDR3, as DNA: TGTGCCAGCAGCTTAGAGCAGGGGTATAGCAATCAGCCCCAGCATTTT. This translates into CASSLEQGYSNQPQHF.

The genes are TRBV29-1 and TRBJ1-5; possible D gene TRBD1, 6 bases. Germline V CDR1 and CDR2: SQVTM, ANQGSEA. V shed 6 bases and J shed 5 bases, with 11 bases lying between them. The CDR3 loop spans 12 amino acids. CDR3 in amino acids: CSVEGEYQPQHF. The CDR3 nucleotides read TGCAGCGTCGAGGGGGAGTATCAGCCCCAGCATTTT. The whole variable domain, filled in from reference TRBV29-1 and TRBJ1-5, reads SAVISQKPSRDICQRGTSLTIQCQVDSQVTMMFWYRQQPGQSLTLIATANQGSEATYESGFVIDKFPISRPNLTFSTLTVSNMSPEDSSIYLCSVEGEYQPQHFGDGTRLSIL.

This rearrangement joins TRBV30 to TRBJ2-1; 7 bases fit TRBD1. Unmatched junction bases numbered 4, after V lost 0 bases and J lost 2 bases. This CDR3 has 15 residues. Germline V lookup: CDR1 GTSNPN, CDR2 SVGIG (reference sequence). This CDR3 reads CAWSVGTAAYNEQFF. CDR3 nucleotide sequence: TGTGCCTGGAGTGTCGGGACAGCAGCCTACAATGAGCAGTTCTTC.

This clone has just one count. The chain has TRBV11-2 and TRBJ1-1, with TRBD1 matching over 7 bases. CDR1 and CDR2 (germline): SGHAT, FQNNGV. Trimming cost V 5 bases and J 2 bases; bases outside gene matches: 5. CDR3 length: 14 amino acids. This chain's CDR3 is CASSTTGANTEAFF. CDR3 DNA: TGTGCCAGCAGCACTACAGGGGCCAACACTGAAGCTTTCTTT.

The chain recombines TRBV7-9 with TRBJ2-1, with 9 bases fitting TRBD1. Germline CDR1 SEHNR, CDR2 FQNEAQ (reference sequence). The CDR3 spans 14 residues. V shed 4 bases, J shed 7 bases, and the junction held 5 bases outside the gene matches. The chain's CDR3 is CASSYRQGGNEQFF. Written as DNA, the CDR3 is TGTGCCAGCAGCTATAGACAGGGGGGTAATGAGCAGTTCTTC.

This clone was found once. The V gene is TRBV23-1, the J gene TRBJ1-1, with D possibly matching TRBD1 (5 bases). TRBV23-1 is assigned to the ORF class and has an uncertain function. There are 15 residues in the CDR3. V lost 3 bases to trimming and J lost 2 bases, with 13 bases between them. Here the CDR3 DNA reads TGCGCCAGCAGTCAGGAGGGGCCAAGAAACACTGAAGCTTTCTTT. Amino acids: CASSQEGPRNTEAFF.

Remarks on this clone: One end of the junction is discordant with germline, which a read error may explain. The chain carries TRBV3-1 (or the pseudogene TRBV3-2) and TRBJ1-1; D is perhaps TRBD1 (5 bases). The CDR3 consists of 11 residues. Germline V CDR1 and CDR2: LGHDT, YNNKEL (reference sequence). The CDR3 bases are TGTGCCAGCAGCCAAGGGTCAGGGCGCCTCTTT. Its translation is CASSQGSGRLF.

V usage is TRBV9 and J usage is TRBJ2-1, with D tentatively TRBD2 (6 bases). Trimming cost V 3 bases and J 3 bases, with 13 bases left between them. The CDR3 is 15 residues long. The V gene's germline CDR1 is SGDLS and CDR2 YYNGEE. The DNA of the CDR3 is TGTGCCAGCAGCGGTGGGGCGGGAAGCTACAATGAGCAGTTCTTC. Translating gives CASSGGAGSYNEQFF.

The V gene is TRBV2, the J gene TRBJ2-1; 7 nucleotides line up with TRBD2. CDR1 is SNHLY and CDR2 is FYNNEI in the germline V gene. V was clipped by 8 bases and J by 6 bases; unmatched bases: 10. The CDR3 has 14 amino acids. The CDR3, as DNA: TGTGCCAGCCGCGAAAGCGGGACCACCAATGAGCAGTTCTTC. Residues: CASRESGTTNEQFF. Drawing the rest from reference TRBV2 and TRBJ2-1, the complete variable domain is EPEVTQTPSHQVTQMGQEVILRCVPISNHLYFYWYRQILGQKVEFLVSFYNNEISEKSEIFDDQFSVERPDGSNFTLKIRSTKLEDSAMYFCASRESGTTNEQFFGPGTRLTVL.

The chain links TRBV5-1 to TRBJ2-7, with TRBD2 as a possible D gene (6 bases). The V gene lost 4 bases and the J gene lost 6 bases, with 17 bases spanning the gap. Germline V lookup: CDR1 SGHRS, CDR2 YFSETQ. The CDR3 contains 14 residues. The CDR3 loop is CASSGGGGVGEQYF. The CDR3 DNA reads TGCGCCAGCAGCGGGGGTGGCGGGGTCGGCGAGCAGTACTTC.

This chain links TRBV7-9 with TRBJ2-2; D gene ambiguous. Germline CDR1 and CDR2: SEHNR and FQNEAQ (reference sequence). CDR3 length: 14 amino acids. Deletions cut 1 base from V and 3 bases from J, with 6 bases between. CDR3 nucleotide sequence: TGTGCCAGCAGCTTAGAGCTCGACACCGGGGAGCTGTTTTTT. This encodes CASSLELDTGELFF.

This chain uses TRBV3-1 (or the pseudogene TRBV3-2) with TRBJ2-1, with 8 bases lining up with TRBD2. This CDR3 has 17 residues. After removal of 4 bases from V and 0 bases from J, the junction contained 8 bases not matched to a gene. CDR1 LGHDT and CDR2 YNNKEL come from the germline V gene (reference sequence). CDR3 DNA: TGTGCCAGCAGCCTGGGTTTAGCGGGGAGCTCCTACAATGAGCAGTTCTTC. Its protein product is CASSLGLAGSSYNEQFF.

CDR3 bases: TGTGCCAGCAGCTTAGTAGGCCAGGTAGAGGAAAAACTGTTTTTT. Encoded protein: CASSLVGQVEEKLFF. The V call is TRBV7-2, the J call TRBJ1-4; no definite D call. Trimming shortened V by 1 base and J by 8 bases, and 14 bases separated the two germline ends. CDR3 size: 15 residues. In germline, CDR1 is SGHTA, CDR2 FQGNSA.

The V gene is TRBV28, the J gene TRBJ1-1; 8 nucleotides agree with TRBD1. Germline trimming cut 1 base from V and 10 bases from J; bases unmatched to any gene: 5. The CDR3 has 13 residues. Germline-derived CDR1 and CDR2 are MDHEN and SYDVKM. The CDR3 sequence is CASSLSGTGGAFF. CDR3 coding DNA: TGTGCCAGCAGTTTATCAGGGACAGGAGGAGCTTTCTTT.